These 2 T cell receptor beta chains share one sample of origin, sequenced in a study of regulatory T cells in long-lasting Graves disease. Time point described: newly diagnosed GD, antithyroid drugs for less than 3 months. The TCR library was made from RNA that had been extracted from PBMCs in TRIzol. Arm-PCR of CDR3 regions with iRepertoire HTBI primers generated TCR beta libraries. One entry per CDR3 protein results from TCRdb running MiXCR on the multiplex PCR reads. The sample gives around 420,000 distinct CDR3 sequences, 15% to 19% of which show up once; 22% is in the top ten. Specimen: peripheral blood mononuclear cells (PBMCs), collected at new diagnosis, from a patient treated with antithyroid drugs. The receptor source for this set is a female donor with Graves disease.

Worth noting for this clonotype: One base away lies a much larger clone, so this may be a sequencing read error. This chain links TRBV30 with TRBJ2-1; D ambiguous. Trimming cost V 5 bases and J 1 base, with 9 bases left between them. The CDR3 totals 13 residues. From germline, CDR1 is GTSNPN and CDR2 SVGIG (reference sequence). DNA of the CDR3: TGTGCCTGGGAGCGAGGATCCTACAATGAGCAGTTCTTC. It encodes CAWERGSYNEQFF.

The chain recombines TRBV20-1 with TRBJ1-2; D remains ambiguous. V lost 5 bases to trimming and J lost 4 bases, with 8 bases between them. The CDR3 has 11 residues. Germline CDR1 and CDR2: DFQATT and SNEGSKA (reference sequence). As DNA, the CDR3 is TGCAGTGCTGCGGTCCTCTATGGCTACACCTTC. This codes for CSAAVLYGYTF.